The clone carrying this T cell receptor beta chain has at least ten counts. Its antigen is not identified. The CDR3 extends 3 residues past the end of the read, so its final part is completed from the germline J gene. Looked up from germline, CDR1 is LNHDA and CDR2 is SQIVND (reference sequence). This CDR3 comprises 17 residues. Germline trimming cut 3 bases from V and 6 bases from J; bases unmatched to any gene: 13. Profiling relied on immunoSEQ multiplex PCR, and the TCRdb table lists in-frame clones only, not all of them. The sample contains around 52,000 clones, none of them singletons. This sample stems from a study of T cell clonality in common variable immunodeficiency. Findings and caveats of the study: What drives increased CVID clonality needs T cell subpopulation sequencing. Repertoire-complication correlations in CVID were limited by patient heterogeneity. Fewer TCRbeta clones were shared among CVID subjects than controls. Compared with healthy controls, CVID subjects showed increased TCRbeta clonality, mostly in about a third.

The source is a person between 18 and 75 years old in good health. The sample was peripheral blood mononuclear cells. The chain recombines TRBV19 with TRBJ2-3; 9 nucleotides agree with TRBD2. The CDR3 reads CASSMKGAGGYRDTQYF. The part of the CDR3 DNA that was read is TGTGCCAGTAGTATGAAGGGGGCGGGAGGGTACCGGGATACG.